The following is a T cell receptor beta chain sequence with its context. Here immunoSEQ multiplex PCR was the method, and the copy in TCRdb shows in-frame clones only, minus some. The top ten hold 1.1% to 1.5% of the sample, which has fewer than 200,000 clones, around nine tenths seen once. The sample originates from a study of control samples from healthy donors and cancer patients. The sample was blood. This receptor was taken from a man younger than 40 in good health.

In nucleotides, the CDR3 is TGCGCCAGCAGCTTGGATCTAGCGGGAGGCTACGAGCAGTACTTC. Its protein is CASSLDLAGGYEQYF. V and J are TRBV5-1 and TRBJ2-7; 11 bases map to TRBD2. After removal of 0 bases from V and 3 bases from J, the junction contained 2 bases not matched to a gene. Germline CDR1 is SGHRS and CDR2 is YFSETQ. CDR3 length: 15 amino acids.